A single sample is the source of the 25 T cell receptor beta chains below, sequenced in a study of blood T cells in healthy people across ages. Primers used in a second PCR of roughly 6 to 12 cycles were a sample-barcoded 5' primer and a J-beta primer mix. Using its own MiXCR run on the 5' RACE reads, TCRdb lists one record per CDR3 protein. The table shows 1.5 million to 2 million distinct CDR3 sequences, with about 32% occurring only once. Sequencing was carried out using blood. The source is a woman in her thirties in good health.

This rearrangement joins TRBV27 to TRBJ2-3; possibly TRBD2 for D (6 bases). Trimming left V 4 bases short and J 4 bases short, with 15 bases between. The CDR3 loop spans 15 amino acids. Germline loops: CDR1 MNHEY, CDR2 SMNVEV (reference sequence). The CDR3 DNA reads TGTGCCAGCAGTTCGACTAGTTATCATGCAGATACGCAGTATTTT. Its protein product is CASSSTSYHADTQYF.

This chain uses TRBV20-1 with TRBJ2-1; 8 bases line up with TRBD2. The CDR3 has 15 amino acids. J was trimmed by 3 bases and V by 6 bases; bases with no gene match: 10. Germline V gives CDR1 DFQATT, CDR2 SNEGSKA (reference sequence). The CDR3 coding sequence is TGCAGTGCCACCGGGAGGGCCGGGTTCTACAATGAGCAGTTCTTC. Translation gives CSATGRAGFYNEQFF.

The chain combines TRBV5-1 with TRBJ2-4, with 14 bases lining up with TRBD2. The CDR3 sequence is 18 residues long. The germline V gene has CDR1 SGHRS and CDR2 YFSETQ. V was clipped by 0 bases and J by 8 bases; unmatched bases: 10. This CDR3 reads CASSLAPRLAGGKDIQYF. The CDR3 bases are TGCGCCAGCAGCTTGGCCCCAAGACTAGCGGGAGGGAAGGACATTCAGTACTTC. Full variable domain (rest looked up from reference TRBV5-1 and TRBJ2-4): KAGVTQTPRYLIKTRGQQVTLSCSPISGHRSVSWYQQTPGQGLQFLFEYFSETQRNKGNFPGRFSGRQFSNSRSEMNVSTLELGDSALYLCASSLAPRLAGGKDIQYFGAGTRLSVL.

This sequence joins TRBV7-2 and TRBJ2-5, with 8 bases aligning to TRBD1. V lost 4 bases, J lost 7 bases, and 14 bases stayed unmatched. The CDR3 consists of 16 residues. The germline V gene has CDR1 SGHTA and CDR2 FQGNSA. The chain's CDR3 is CASSSTPRQGSGTQYF. The CDR3 coding sequence is TGTGCCAGCAGCTCAACTCCTAGACAGGGGTCAGGGACCCAGTACTTC.

The CDR3 loop is CASSLSGVPEQYF. The DNA for the CDR3 is TGTGCCAGCAGCCTTAGCGGAGTTCCCGAGCAGTACTTC. The V gene is TRBV28, the J gene TRBJ2-7, with D possibly being TRBD2 (6 bases). The V end was cut by 6 bases, the J end by 6 bases, with 15 bases between. CDR1 is MDHEN, CDR2 SYDVKM, per germline. There are 13 residues in the CDR3.

The sample holds a few counts of this clonotype. V and J are TRBV3-1 and TRBJ2-1; 7 bases agree with TRBD2. The V and J ends lost 3 bases and 8 bases, in that order; junction bases with no gene match: 4. This CDR3 spans 13 amino acids. In germline, CDR1 is LGHDT, CDR2 YNNKEL (reference sequence). The CDR3 loop reads CASSQWLADEQFF. In DNA form, the CDR3 reads TGTGCCAGCAGCCAGTGGCTAGCGGATGAGCAGTTCTTC.

The genes are TRBV7-8 and TRBJ2-7; 7 nucleotides agree with TRBD2. CDR1 is SGHVS, CDR2 FQNEAQ, per germline. Trimming removed 7 bases from V and 4 bases from J; junction bases left unmatched: 19. The CDR3 extends over 17 amino acids. CDR3 nucleotide sequence: TGTGCCAGCAACCCTAGGGAGGGCGCATCGGCTGGGTACGAGCAGTACTTC. Its translation is CASNPREGASAGYEQYF.

The J gene is TRBJ1-1, the V gene TRBV21-1; TRBD1 reflects the table's D call only, with no check against the DNA. TRBV21-1 is an annotated pseudogene. This CDR3 is 14 amino acids long. The CDR3 DNA sequence: TGTGCCAGCAGCAGACCCGCGCCGAACACTGAAGCTTTCTTT. Residues: CASSRPAPNTEAFF.

This clonotype was counted ten times or more. The V call is TRBV29-1, the J call TRBJ2-6; no definite D call. This CDR3 spans 14 amino acids. CDR1 is SQVTM and CDR2 is ANQGSEA in the germline V gene. V was clipped by 3 bases and J by 1 base, with 7 bases between them. CDR3 sequence: CSVETGSGANVLTF. CDR3 coding DNA: TGCAGCGTTGAGACCGGATCTGGGGCCAACGTCCTGACTTTC.

This clonotype was found once. V and J are TRBV5-5 and TRBJ1-1; D is undetermined. Germline values: CDR1 SGHKS, CDR2 YYEKEE (reference sequence). CDR3 length: 13 residues. Trimming stripped 2 bases from V and 4 bases from J, with 9 bases between. The CDR3 DNA reads TGTGCCAGCAGCTTTCCTGTAAGCACTGAAGCTTTCTTT. It encodes CASSFPVSTEAFF.

The rearrangement joins TRBV24-1 to TRBJ2-5; 7 positions agree with TRBD1. The DNA end is more similar to TRBJ2-7, so the J call may be wrong. The CDR3 has 16 amino acids. CDR1 and CDR2 from the germline V gene are KGHDR and SFDVKD. The CDR3 region is CATSDKTGPSTDEQYF. For the CDR3, the DNA is TGTGCCACCAGTGACAAGACAGGGCCCTCGACGGACGAGCAGTACTTC.

This clonotype has a handful of counts. V gene TRBV3-1 combines with J gene TRBJ2-1; TRBD2 matches at 9 bases. From germline, CDR1 is LGHDT and CDR2 YNNKEL (reference sequence). The CDR3 is 15 amino acids. V was clipped by 4 bases and J by 10 bases; unmatched bases: 11. The CDR3 sequence: CASSPSDSGRGEQFF. As DNA, the CDR3 is TGTGCCAGCAGCCCCAGTGATAGCGGGAGAGGGGAGCAGTTCTTC.

This clonotype was detected a few times. This chain links TRBV7-2 with TRBJ2-1; TRBD2 agrees at 9 bases. J gave up 6 bases and V 1 base, and 4 bases lay outside the gene matches. Looked up from germline, CDR1 is SGHTA and CDR2 is FQGNSA. The CDR3 consists of 15 residues. The DNA for the CDR3 is TGTGCCAGCAGCTTAGTAGGGCGGGGGGGCAATGAGCAGTTCTTC. Its protein is CASSLVGRGGNEQFF.

The V call is TRBV20-1, the J call TRBJ2-3, with 10 bases aligning to TRBD2. Germline-derived CDR1 and CDR2 are DFQATT and SNEGSKA (reference sequence). V shed 1 base, J shed 1 base, and the junction held 14 bases outside the gene matches. This CDR3 contains 19 residues. As DNA, the CDR3 is TGCAGTGCTAGAGCTCCCCCCGGCCGGCTAGCGGGGGGCACAGATACGCAGTATTTT. The encoded protein is CSARAPPGRLAGGTDTQYF.

The chain is built from TRBV7-2 and TRBJ2-1; 10 nucleotides agree with TRBD2. J lost 5 bases, V lost 4 bases, and 5 bases had no gene match. CDR3 size: 15 residues. The V gene's germline CDR1 is SGHTA and CDR2 FQGNSA. CDR3 sequence reads: CASSSRTSGNNEQFF. In DNA form, the CDR3 reads TGTGCCAGCAGCTCCCGGACTAGCGGTAACAATGAGCAGTTCTTC.

The V gene is TRBV20-1, the J gene TRBJ2-7, with D perhaps being TRBD1 or TRBD2 (5 bases each). CDR3 length: 16 residues. The V end lost 5 bases, the J end lost 5 bases, and 25 bases lay between the germline ends. Germline-derived CDR1 and CDR2 are DFQATT and SNEGSKA (reference sequence). The CDR3 DNA reads as TGCAGTGCTCAACACACGCTCGGGGCGGTAAGGAACGAGCAGTACTTC. The encoded protein is CSAQHTLGAVRNEQYF.

This clonotype was seen a few times. The gene calls are TRBV28 and TRBJ2-7, with D unresolved. Germline values: CDR1 MDHEN, CDR2 SYDVKM. The length of the CDR3 is 16 residues. V was cut by 4 bases and J by 0 bases, with 16 bases left in between. CDR3 in DNA: TGTGCCAGCAGTTCCCATGGGTTTCCCTTCTCCTACGAGCAGTACTTC. Encoded protein: CASSSHGFPFSYEQYF.

This clonotype was observed a handful of times. CDR3 region: CASSPQGGAGAYNEQFF. For the CDR3, the DNA is TGCGCCAGCAGCCCCCAGGGGGGGGCGGGGGCATACAATGAGCAGTTCTTC. The chain has TRBV5-1 and TRBJ2-1; D is perhaps TRBD1 or TRBD2 (7 bases each). Per germline, CDR1 SGHRS and CDR2 YFSETQ. CDR3 length equals 17 residues. Trimming shortened V by 4 bases and J by 4 bases, and 21 bases separated the two germline ends.

Ten or more counts support this clonotype. The rearrangement uses TRBV29-1 and TRBJ2-7; weak D call: TRBD2 (5 bases). The V end lost 4 bases, the J end lost 0 bases, and 10 bases lay between the germline ends. Germline CDR1 is SQVTM and CDR2 is ANQGSEA. The CDR3 sequence is 13 residues long. This chain's CDR3 is CSVVGEPSYEQYF. CDR3 sequence (DNA): TGCAGCGTTGTCGGGGAACCCTCCTACGAGCAGTACTTC.

The chain recombines TRBV20-1 with TRBJ2-7; 7 bases are a match to TRBD2. The J segment lost 4 bases and the V segment lost 1 base, leaving 10 bases of the junction unmatched. In germline, CDR1 is DFQATT, CDR2 SNEGSKA (reference sequence). The CDR3 spans 15 residues. The CDR3 DNA reads TGCAGTGCTAGAGCCCCAGTGGGAGGGCAGTACGAGCAGTACTTC. It specifies CSARAPVGGQYEQYF.

The V gene is TRBV4-1, the J gene TRBJ1-5, with D hard to call. This CDR3 has 15 amino acids. The germline gives CDR1 MGHRA, CDR2 YSYEKL. The germline V and J ends were trimmed by 1 base and 6 bases, with 13 bases remaining between them. The CDR3 DNA follows: TGCGCCAGCAGCCAAGTGGTTGGATCCGGTCAGCCCCAGCATTTT. It encodes CASSQVVGSGQPQHF.

In its sample, this clonotype was seen a few times. The CDR3 nucleotides read TGTGCCATCAGTGACCAGGCAGCGGGAGGCAATGAGCAGTTCTTC. Translation: CAISDQAAGGNEQFF. This sequence joins TRBV10-3 and TRBJ2-1; 9 bases map to TRBD2. Looked up from germline, CDR1 is ENHRY and CDR2 is SYGVKD. The CDR3 sequence is 15 residues long. V lost 3 bases to trimming and J lost 6 bases; unmatched junction nucleotides: 6.

The V gene is TRBV5-1, the J gene TRBJ2-7; tentatively, D is TRBD1 (5 bases). CDR1 SGHRS and CDR2 YFSETQ come from the germline V gene. Trimming removed 7 bases from V and 3 bases from J, with 11 bases in between. The length of the CDR3 is 12 residues. CDR3: CASAGQGYEQYF. The CDR3 DNA sequence: TGCGCCAGCGCAGGCCAGGGCTACGAGCAGTACTTC.

The chain combines TRBV7-7 with TRBJ2-5; D is uncertain. Trimming cost V 1 base and J 1 base, with 13 bases left between them. Germline V lookup: CDR1 SSHAT, CDR2 FNYEAQ (reference sequence). This CDR3 has 16 amino acids. For the CDR3, the DNA is TGTGCCAGCAGCTTAGGAATGTACACCACCCAAGAGACCCAGTACTTC. Translated, it gives CASSLGMYTTQETQYF.

The chain links TRBV5-6 to TRBJ2-1; unclear D gene. V lost 1 base and J 3 bases, leaving 8 bases between the germline ends. This CDR3 is built from 14 residues. From germline, CDR1 is SGHDT and CDR2 YYEEEE. CDR3 protein: CASSLIRYYNEQFF. In DNA, the CDR3 is TGTGCCAGCAGCTTGATCAGATACTACAATGAGCAGTTCTTC.